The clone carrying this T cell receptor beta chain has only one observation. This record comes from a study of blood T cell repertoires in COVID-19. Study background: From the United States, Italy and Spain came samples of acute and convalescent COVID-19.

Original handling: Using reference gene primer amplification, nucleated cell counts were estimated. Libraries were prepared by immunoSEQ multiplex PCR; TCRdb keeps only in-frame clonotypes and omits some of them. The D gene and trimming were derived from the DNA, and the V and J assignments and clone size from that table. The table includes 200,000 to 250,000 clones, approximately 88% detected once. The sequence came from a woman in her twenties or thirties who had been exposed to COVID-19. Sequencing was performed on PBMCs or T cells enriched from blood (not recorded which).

CDR3 in DNA: TGTGCCAGCAGTATAAACAGGGGGTCTAATCAGCCCCAGCATTTT. Translated, it gives CASSINRGSNQPQHF. This chain connects TRBV6-5 to TRBJ1-5; 8 bases map to TRBD1. CDR1 is MNHEY, CDR2 SVGAGI, per germline. Trimming took 5 bases from V and 4 from J; bases not matched to a gene: 7. CDR3 size: 15 residues.